This T cell receptor (beta chain) was observed in a study of breast tumors, draining lymph nodes, adjacent tissues listed by TCRdb under 2016. About the study as a whole: In breast cancer patients, the study compared the TCR beta repertoires of tumor, adjacent nontumor tissue and axillary lymph nodes. The study aimed to assess the relationships and possible T-cell exchange between tumor, surrounding tissue and draining lymph node repertoires in human breast cancer.

Sequencing took place on an Illumina HiSeq 2000. Multiplex PCR amplification was used to generate the TCR beta chain libraries. High-throughput sequencing was used to analyze the amplified TCR beta chain products. TCRdb reprocessing: public reads trimmed at Q25 with fastp, clones called with MiXCR, in-frame beta chains kept. Identical CDR3 protein sequences are pooled into one entry, listed with their most common genes and DNA. In this sample the table shows more than 200,000 distinct CDR3 sequences, about 30% of which occur a single time. The ten biggest clones cover approximately 1.5% of the sample. The cysteine opens and the phenylalanine closes a CDR3 of 12 amino acids. Solely the CDR3 DNA is kept, with 36 bases framed from the first base. The germline ends are 9 bases apart after V is trimmed by 3 bases and J by 9 bases. The germline V gene specifies SGDLS as CDR1 and YYNGEE as CDR2. Overall results and qualifications from the work: Tumor T-cell repertoires showed less diversity than lymph node repertoires and more diversity than nontumor tissue repertoires, and tumor T-cell repertoires showed preferential V and J gene usage. In luminal-like breast cancer, tumor and nontumor tissue repertoires resembled each other significantly more than in basal-like breast cancer. The data were judged consistent with most tumor T cells deriving from the lymph node and then expanding within tumor tissue. Rather than being directly demonstrated, the conclusion that tumor T cells originate in lymph nodes was presented as consistent with a hypothesis.

Notes on this clonotype: Its target antigen remains unknown. No base qualities exist here, and no much larger clone lies one base off it.

The lymph node samples were taken from the axillary draining lymph nodes of breast cancer patients. The chain is encoded by TRBV9 joined to TRBJ2-2; a confident D gene designation cannot be given. The clonotype comes from a female donor with breast cancer. Some clones in this sample may be carry-over from other donors' samples. Sequenced input: axillary lymph node tissue. The CDR3 protein is CASSAPGRELFF. Here is the DNA: TGTGCCAGCAGCGCTCCGGGCCGGGAGCTGTTTTTT. Here the CDR3 is joined to the reference TRBV9 and TRBJ2-2 genes, and the full variable domain is: DSGVTQTPKHLITATGQRVTLRCSPRSGDLSVYWYQQSLDQGLQFLIQYYNGEERAKGNILERFSAQQFPDLHSELNLSSLELGDSALYFCASSAPGRELFFGEGSRLTVL.